One and the same sample provided the 16 T cell receptor beta chains below, sequenced in a study of blood T cell repertoires in COVID-19. Only in-frame clones appear in the TCRdb table, and some are missing; sequencing was by immunoSEQ multiplex PCR. The table lists tens of thousands of clones, roughly nine tenths of them singletons. The sequenced sample was peripheral blood. These receptors all come from a man between 60 and 70 years old with COVID-19, enrolled during active disease.

The V and J genes are TRBV11-2 and TRBJ2-7; D might be TRBD1 (5 bases). Trimming pared 1 base from V and 0 bases from J, leaving 13 bases between. CDR1 and CDR2 from the germline V gene are SGHAT and FQNNGV. The CDR3 sequence is 16 residues long. The CDR3, as DNA: TGTGCCAGCAGCTTAGCATTGGACACTGTCTCCTACGAGCAGTACTTC. This encodes CASSLALDTVSYEQYF.

The chain links TRBV6-1 to TRBJ2-7; perhaps TRBD1 as D (6 bases). Germline V gene sequence: CDR1 MNHNS, CDR2 SASEGT. The length of the CDR3 is 15 residues. V was shortened by 3 bases and J by 2 bases, with 14 bases between the two germline ends. The CDR3 loop is CASSDPQRTAYEQYF. CDR3 DNA sequence: TGTGCCAGCAGTGACCCTCAAAGGACAGCCTACGAGCAGTACTTC.

This chain uses TRBV19 with TRBJ1-1, with D unclear. The CDR3 is made up of 14 amino acids. Germline CDR1 is LNHDA and CDR2 is SQIVND (reference sequence). V dropped 5 bases and J dropped 1 base, with 11 bases sitting between them. The CDR3: CASSPLPGNTEAFF. The CDR3 DNA reads as TGTGCCAGTAGTCCCCTGCCGGGGAACACTGAAGCTTTCTTT.

The chain has TRBV24-1 and TRBJ2-2; TRBD2 aligns across 13 bases. V lost 8 bases and J lost 3; bases outside the gene matches: 2. The germline CDR1 and CDR2 sequences are KGHDR and SFDVKD. This CDR3 region has 15 residues. The CDR3 loop is CATKGLAGDTGELFF. The CDR3 region has the DNA TGTGCCACCAAAGGACTAGCGGGAGACACCGGGGAGCTGTTTTTT.

The V and J genes are TRBV30 and TRBJ2-1, with TRBD2 matching 10 bases. V dropped 0 bases and J dropped 8; count of bases not matched to a gene: 4. The CDR3 runs to 14 residues. CDR1 is GTSNPN and CDR2 is SVGIG in the germline V gene (reference sequence). The DNA for the CDR3 is TGTGCCTGGAGTGTAGCGGGAGGGCCATATGAGCAGTTCTTC. Translated, it gives CAWSVAGGPYEQFF.

The chain joins TRBV19 to TRBJ2-1, with 8 bases lining up with TRBD2. The CDR3 runs to 16 residues. From germline, CDR1 is LNHDA and CDR2 SQIVND (reference sequence). V lost 3 bases and J lost 2; bases outside the gene matches: 6. The CDR3 loop reads CASSIAGTRAYNEQFF. CDR3 bases: TGTGCCAGTAGTATTGCCGGGACTAGGGCCTACAATGAGCAGTTCTTC. The complete variable domain, with remaining parts taken from reference TRBV19 and TRBJ2-1, reads DGGITQSPKYLFRKEGQNVTLSCEQNLNHDAMYWYRQDPGQGLRLIYYSQIVNDFQKGDIAEGYSVSREKKESFPLTVTSAQKNPTAFYLCASSIAGTRAYNEQFFGPGTRLTVL.

This chain links TRBV6-5 with TRBJ1-1; D is possibly TRBD1 (5 bases). The germline V gene encodes CDR1 MNHEY and CDR2 SVGAGI. CDR3 length equals 14 residues. V lost 2 bases to trimming and J lost 4 bases, with 11 bases between them. The CDR3 loop reads CASSYPGGSTEAFF. In nucleotides, the CDR3 is TGTGCCAGCAGTTACCCGGGGGGGAGCACTGAAGCTTTCTTT.

The chain is built from TRBV28 and TRBJ1-6; the D is unclear. The CDR3 loop spans 14 amino acids. CDR1 is MDHEN and CDR2 is SYDVKM in the germline V gene. V dropped 1 base and J dropped 9 bases, with 10 bases sitting between them. The CDR3: CASSLSLIRSPLHF. The CDR3 DNA follows: TGTGCCAGCAGTTTATCTCTAATTCGTTCACCCCTCCACTTT.

The J gene is TRBJ2-7, the V gene TRBV10-3; D might be TRBD2 (6 bases). The germline CDR1 and CDR2 sequences are ENHRY and SYGVKD. The CDR3 consists of 15 residues. V lost 2 bases, J lost 0 bases, and 11 bases lay in between. As DNA, the CDR3 is TGTGCCATCAGTGAGGGAGGGGCAGGCTCCTACGAGCAGTACTTC. It translates to CAISEGGAGSYEQYF.

V gene TRBV7-2 combines with J gene TRBJ2-5; 10 nucleotides align to TRBD2. Germline values: CDR1 SGHTA, CDR2 FQGNSA. J gave up 4 bases and V 5 bases, and 4 bases lay outside the gene matches. This CDR3 comprises 14 residues. In DNA form, the CDR3 reads TGTGCCAGCAGCGTTCTAGCGGGAGTAGAGACCCAGTACTTC. The encoded protein is CASSVLAGVETQYF.

This chain connects TRBV28 to TRBJ2-7; 9 bases agree with TRBD1. Germline loops: CDR1 MDHEN, CDR2 SYDVKM. The ends lost 5 bases at V and 2 bases at J; junction bases unmatched: 1. This CDR3 has 13 amino acids. CDR3 region: CASSRQGAYEQYF. CDR3 DNA sequence: TGTGCCAGCAGTAGACAGGGGGCCTACGAGCAGTACTTC. The whole variable domain, remainder taken from reference TRBV28 and TRBJ2-7, is DVKVTQSSRYLVKRTGEKVFLECVQDMDHENMFWYRQDPGLGLRLIYFSYDVKMKEKGDIPEGYSVSREKKERFSLILESASTNQTSMYLCASSRQGAYEQYFGPGTRLTVT.

The chain carries TRBV5-6 and TRBJ2-5; D gene uncertain. V was pared by 6 bases and J by 2 bases, with 11 bases between. Germline CDR1 and CDR2: SGHDT and YYEEEE. CDR3 length equals 13 residues. The CDR3 spells CASKEIAQETQYF. The CDR3 DNA is TGTGCCAGCAAGGAAATAGCTCAAGAGACCCAGTACTTC.

The chain couples TRBV6-5 to TRBJ1-5; TRBD1 agrees at 7 bases. V gave up 7 bases and J gave up 3 bases; unmatched junction bases: 9. The CDR3 has 15 amino acids. Per the germline V gene, CDR1 is MNHEY and CDR2 is SVGAGI. The CDR3 DNA is TGTGCCAGCACCTCATCAGGGGGGCACAATCAGCCCCAGCATTTT. This encodes CASTSSGGHNQPQHF.

Worth noting for this clone: Distinct nucleotide sequences in the sample also encode this CDR3. This chain joins TRBV5-4 and TRBJ1-1; no definite D call. Germline V gives CDR1 SGHNT, CDR2 YYREEE (reference sequence). V was clipped by 0 bases and J by 1 base, with 4 bases between them. This CDR3 comprises 13 residues. The CDR3 DNA reads as TGTGCCAGCAGCTTGGATAGGAACACTGAAGCTTTCTTT. It codes for CASSLDRNTEAFF.

The gene calls are TRBV5-1 and TRBJ2-5; D remains ambiguous. V lost 0 bases and J lost 4, with 16 bases in between. The CDR3 length is 16 residues. Germline V gives CDR1 SGHRS, CDR2 YFSETQ. CDR3 nucleotides: TGCGCCAGCAGCTTGGGGCAGGCAGTCGTGGGAGAGACCCAGTACTTC. The encoded protein is CASSLGQAVVGETQYF.

This clone was seen a single time. CDR3 DNA sequence: TGTGCCAGCAGCTTAGGACAGAACTACGAGCAGTACTTC. Translating gives CASSLGQNYEQYF. The rearrangement links TRBV11-2 to TRBJ2-7, with D tentatively TRBD1 (5 bases). V dropped 1 base and J dropped 3 bases, with 7 bases sitting between them. The germline gives CDR1 SGHAT, CDR2 FQNNGV. CDR3 length: 13 amino acids.